This TCR beta chain was observed in a study of blood T cell repertoires in COVID-19. Method: immunoSEQ multiplex PCR; TCRdb's copy keeps in-frame clones and lacks some. The sample records roughly 290,000 clones, about 85% being singletons. Germline-derived CDR1 and CDR2 are LNHDA and SQIVND (reference sequence). CDR3 length: 19 amino acids. The V gene end was trimmed by 4 bases and the J gene end by 0 bases; junction bases not matched to a gene: 8. The V call is TRBV19, the J call TRBJ2-1; 14 nucleotides line up with TRBD2. The sequence was obtained from a human donor with COVID-19, enrolled during active disease. The donor label of this sample is uncertain. Input material: peripheral blood. CDR3: CASSNAGTSGSYSYNEQFF. CDR3 coding DNA: TGTGCCAGTAGTAATGCCGGGACTAGCGGGAGTTACTCCTACAATGAGCAGTTCTTC.